A selection of T cell receptor beta chains follows, all from one sample in a study of blood T cell repertoires in COVID-19. Profiled with immunoSEQ multiplex PCR; TCRdb holds only in-frame clones, not every one. The sample consists of 150,000 to 200,000 clones, around three quarters of them appearing once. Sequencing was carried out using peripheral blood. These receptor sequences come from a man in his 60s with active or convalescent COVID-19. Each CDR3 is given with its conserved first and last residue. D genes are given only for firm matches. Size tells how often a clone was seen (once, few, many) or the class of an expanded clone, and some rows leave it out.

CDR3	DNA	D	V	J	length	size
CAWSPIPYEQYF	TGTGCCTGGAGTCCTATACCCTACGAGCAGTACTTC	-	TRBV30	TRBJ2-7	12	-
CASSIVAGELFF	TGTGCCAGCAGTATAGTAGCCGGGGAGCTGTTTTTT	-	TRBV27	TRBJ2-2	12	-
CATQGAGELFF	TGTGCCACCCAGGGGGCCGGGGAGCTGTTTTTT	TRBD1	TRBV12-3/TRBV12-4	TRBJ2-2	11	-
CASSLGGSTYNEQFF	TGTGCCAGCAGCTTGGGAGGTTCTACCTACAATGAGCAGTTCTTC	-	TRBV5-4	TRBJ2-1	15	once
CSVAYSGANVLTF	TGCAGCGTTGCGTACTCTGGGGCCAACGTCCTGACTTTC	-	TRBV29-1	TRBJ2-6	13	-
CASSGEWHEQYF	TGCGCCAGCAGCGGGGAGTGGCACGAGCAGTACTTC	-	TRBV5-1	TRBJ2-7	12	-
CSVEGARDRVDEQYF	TGCAGCGTTGAAGGAGCCCGGGACAGGGTCGACGAGCAGTACTTC	TRBD1	TRBV29-1	TRBJ2-7	15	few
CASSLPGQYSEQYF	TGTGCCAGCAGCTTACCGGGACAATACTCGGAGCAGTACTTC	-	TRBV7-9	TRBJ2-7	14	-
CASSLAGGYGYTF	TGTGCCAGCAGCTTGGCCGGAGGCTATGGCTACACCTTC	-	TRBV5-4	TRBJ1-2	13	-
CASSVGQGDQPQHF	TGCGCCAGCAGCGTAGGACAGGGAGATCAGCCCCAGCATTTT	TRBD1	TRBV5-1	TRBJ1-5	14	few
CASPSGSNEQFF	TGTGCCAGTCCTAGCGGGAGTAATGAGCAGTTCTTC	TRBD2	TRBV13	TRBJ2-1	12	many